This TCR beta chain originates from a study of technical replicates of blood from a few donors. Produced via immunoSEQ multiplex PCR; TCRdb's table is partial and in-frame only. The table records under 100,000 clones, about 94% of them present only once. This clone has a handful of counts. Looked up from germline, CDR1 is LNHDA and CDR2 is SQIVND (reference sequence). The CDR3 sequence is 11 residues long. The V and J ends lost 4 bases and 3 bases respectively, with 3 bases between them. The source is a human donor in good health. This rearrangement joins TRBV19 to TRBJ1-1; no clear D gene. Source material: T cells isolated from PBMCs. The CDR3: CASSRHTEAFF. CDR3 sequence (DNA): TGTGCCAGTAGTAGGCACACTGAAGCTTTCTTT.